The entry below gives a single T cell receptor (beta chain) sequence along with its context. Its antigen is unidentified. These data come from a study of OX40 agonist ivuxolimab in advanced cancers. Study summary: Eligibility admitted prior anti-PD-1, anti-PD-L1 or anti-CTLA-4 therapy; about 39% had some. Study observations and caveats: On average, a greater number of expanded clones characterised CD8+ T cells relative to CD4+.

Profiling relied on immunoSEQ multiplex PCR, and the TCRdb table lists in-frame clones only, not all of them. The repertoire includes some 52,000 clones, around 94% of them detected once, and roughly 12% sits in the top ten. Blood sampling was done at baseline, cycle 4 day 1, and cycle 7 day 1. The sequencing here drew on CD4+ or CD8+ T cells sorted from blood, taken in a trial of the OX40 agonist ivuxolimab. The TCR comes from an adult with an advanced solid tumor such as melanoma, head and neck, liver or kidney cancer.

As DNA, the CDR3 is TGTGCCAGCAGTCCAAGTATGGGTCTCGGTCAGCCCCAGCATTTT. This translates into CASSPSMGLGQPQHF. The rearrangement links TRBV27 to TRBJ1-5, with D hard to call. V shed 5 bases and J shed 6 bases, with 17 bases lying between them. Germline V CDR1 and CDR2: MNHEY, SMNVEV (reference sequence). CDR3 length equals 15 residues.